This T cell receptor beta chain was profiled in a study of T cells in Graves' hyperthyroidism and ophthalmopathy. Whole-study findings and limits: Progression to ophthalmopathy was predicted a median of roughly seven months early.

Researchers amplified the TCR beta CDR3 regions from RNA transcripts. With the HTBI primer set, the TCR CDR3 went through a first round of RT-PCR. In TCRdb, the multiplex PCR reads were re-called with MiXCR into one record per CDR3 protein. Of hundreds of thousands of distinct CDR3 sequences in the sample, about 15% were seen once. Germline V gene lookup returns CDR1 MDHEN and CDR2 SYDVKM. CDR3 size: 14 residues. Trimming pared 4 bases from V and 8 bases from J, leaving 17 bases between. PBMCs were collected from a 10 ml volume of fresh peripheral blood. In its sample, this clonotype was seen many times. Its specificity is not known.

The chain links TRBV28 to TRBJ1-2; the D is unclear. The sequence came from a woman between 45 and 60 years old with Graves' ophthalmopathy. The specimen sequenced was blood. For the CDR3, the DNA is TGTGCCAGCAGTTCCCCCTTTTACGGCAGGGGCTACACCTTC. Its protein product is CASSSPFYGRGYTF.